This T cell receptor beta chain is drawn from a study of T cell repertoires in cytomegalovirus infection (dated by TCRdb to the late 2010s). Regarding the research as a whole: Alongside well-studied HLA-B-restricted epitopes, the peptide stimulations were aimed at recently identified HLA-C-restricted CMV epitopes, whose presentation resists viral immunomodulation. Donor HLA type was relevant to the analysis, as public TCR beta signatures indicated carriage of CMV infection together with the matching HLA type. What the research found in general, with its limitations: In both this cohort and an independent roughly 350-donor cohort, the cumulative frequency of public TCR beta family members distinguished carriers of CMV infection plus the relevant HLA type. In the ex vivo response, HLA-C-restricted CMV-specific TCR beta clonotypes were dominant, and in two of eight donors the single most frequent clonotype came from this HLA-C-restricted group.

Sequenced on an Illumina HiSeq 1500. TCRdb's own reprocessing of the public reads used fastp at Q25 and MiXCR and kept productive beta chains. Rows matching on CDR3 protein sequence are summarized as one entry with the most common DNA and genes. This sample lists under 850,000 distinct CDR3 sequences; roughly 30% were detected once. The biggest ten clones account for about 18% of the sample. From the cysteine through the phenylalanine, the CDR3 covers 16 amino acids. Of the read, only the CDR3 DNA is kept; its 48 bases are in frame from base 1. In the germline V gene, CDR1 corresponds to MGHRA and CDR2 to YSYEKL. Trimming leaves V shorter by 4 bases and J shorter by 2 bases, with the junction holding 7 bases beyond the gene matches. The intended sense of this specimen's treatment or condition label: in vitro stimulation with specific CMV peptide epitopes to enrich CMV-specific T cells. Remarks on this clonotype: No cognate antigen has been identified for it. Base-call qualities are not available, and no considerably larger clone is one nucleotide away.

This receptor was identified in a human donor in good health (CMV status not recorded). Some clones in this sample may be carry-over from other donors' samples. The rearrangement joined TRBV4-1 to TRBJ2-2; TRBD2 matches 7 bases in the middle. The sequencing used cultured PBMCs, collected from culture after CMV antigen stimulation. CDR3 loop: CASSPHPSGNTGELFF. The base sequence is TGCGCCAGCAGCCCCCACCCTAGCGGTAACACCGGGGAGCTGTTTTTT.